The 21 T cell receptor beta chains given below trace back to one sample, sequenced in a study of shared clonotypes between healthy human individuals. The method was immunoSEQ multiplex PCR; TCRdb's version includes in-frame clones alone and lacks a portion of them. This table holds some 470,000 clones, over 60% found once. Sequenced material: PBMCs. The receptors derive from a woman aged 40-49 years in good health. Some clones in this sample may be carry-over from other donors' samples.

The chain employs TRBV7-9 and TRBJ2-4; D is possibly TRBD2 (6 bases). Germline-derived CDR1 and CDR2 are SEHNR and FQNEAQ (reference sequence). The CDR3 loop spans 16 amino acids. V was cut by 1 base and J by 1 base, with 11 bases left in between. Here the CDR3 DNA reads TGTGCCAGCAGCTTAGGCGGGGAGCGGGCCAAAAACATTCAGTACTTC. Its translation is CASSLGGERAKNIQYF.

This sequence joins TRBV9 and TRBJ2-1; TRBD2 aligns across 9 bases. This CDR3 has 15 amino acids. The germline CDR1 and CDR2 sequences are SGDLS and YYNGEE. The ends lost 0 bases at V and 8 bases at J; junction bases unmatched: 6. The CDR3 sequence: CASSVVSGRTDEQFF. Written as DNA, the CDR3 is TGTGCCAGCAGCGTAGTGAGCGGGAGGACGGATGAGCAGTTCTTC.

CDR3 sequence: CASSVAQRETTDTQYF. In DNA form, the CDR3 reads TGTGCCAGCAGCGTAGCTCAGCGGGAGACGACAGATACGCAGTATTTT. The chain is built from TRBV9 and TRBJ2-3, with 8 bases lining up with TRBD2. CDR1 is SGDLS, CDR2 YYNGEE, per germline. The trim removed 0 bases at V and 3 bases at J, leaving 6 bases unmatched. The CDR3 runs 16 residues.

The CDR3 DNA reads as TGTGCCAGCAGTGATTACTACGGGACCGAAGGCTACGAGCAGTACTTC. This sequence encodes CASSDYYGTEGYEQYF. The gene calls are TRBV6-1 and TRBJ2-7; D could derive from TRBD1 or TRBD2 (5 bases each). Trimming cost V 3 bases and J 3 bases, with 18 bases left between them. There are 16 residues in the CDR3. The germline CDR1 and CDR2 sequences are MNHNS and SASEGT.

This clone occurred once. CDR3 protein: CASSLGASYEQYF. The CDR3 DNA reads TGTGCCAGCAGCTTGGGGGCCTCCTACGAGCAGTACTTC. V and J are TRBV5-6 and TRBJ2-7; no clear D. V was shortened by 0 bases and J by 0 bases, with 4 bases between the two germline ends. Germline loops: CDR1 SGHDT, CDR2 YYEEEE. The CDR3 consists of 13 residues.

This chain links TRBV6-5 with TRBJ1-1; the D gene is possibly TRBD1 (6 bases). CDR3 length equals 15 residues. The germline gives CDR1 MNHEY, CDR2 SVGAGI. V lost 5 bases, J lost 0 bases, and 13 bases lay in between. The CDR3 sequence is CASSTRQVLNTEAFF. In nucleotides, the CDR3 is TGTGCCAGCAGTACCCGACAGGTACTGAACACTGAAGCTTTCTTT.

CDR3 sequence reads: CASSQGGRSETQYF. In DNA, the CDR3 is TGCGCCAGCAGCCAAGGGGGCAGATCAGAGACCCAGTACTTC. The rearrangement joins TRBV4-3 to TRBJ2-5, with D possibly being TRBD1 (5 bases). V was shortened by 1 base and J by 4 bases, with 10 bases between the two germline ends. Looked up from germline, CDR1 is LGHNA and CDR2 is YSLEER. This CDR3 is 14 amino acids long.

As concerns this clone: Germline and junction disagree at one end, which may indicate a read error. J is TRBJ1-1 and V is TRBV27; D remains unclear. Germline V gives CDR1 MNHEY, CDR2 SMNVEV (reference sequence). This CDR3 spans 13 amino acids. CDR3 sequence reads: CASSLSGNAEAFF. The DNA of the CDR3 is TGTGCCAGCAGTTTATCAGGGAACGCTGAAGCTTTCTTT.

This chain joins TRBV7-8 and TRBJ2-7; D perhaps matches TRBD2 (5 bases). This CDR3 contains 14 residues. Germline assignment: CDR1 SGHVS and CDR2 FQNEAQ. The CDR3 nucleotides read TGTGCCAGCAGCTTAGCGCAGTCTCGAGGGAGCCCGGTCGTC. It is translated as CASSLAQSRGSPVV.

The chain links TRBV19 to TRBJ1-1, with 7 bases that match TRBD1. V trimming: 5 bases; J trimming: 0 bases; junction bases outside the gene matches: 15. CDR1 and CDR2 from the germline V gene are LNHDA and SQIVND (reference sequence). This CDR3 comprises 18 residues. The CDR3 spells CASSPNRGGRYVNTEAFF. CDR3 coding DNA: TGTGCCAGTAGTCCCAACAGGGGCGGACGGTATGTGAACACTGAAGCTTTCTTT.

This clone has only one observation. This sequence joins TRBV28 and TRBJ2-7; 9 positions match TRBD1. V dropped 2 bases and J dropped 3; count of bases not matched to a gene: 8. CDR1 MDHEN and CDR2 SYDVKM come from the germline V gene. The CDR3 totals 16 residues. The CDR3 nucleotides read TGTGCCAGCAGTTTACCGGGGACAGGGTCCGTCTACGAGCAGTACTTC. This encodes CASSLPGTGSVYEQYF.

CDR3 protein: CASSPEFGLAGVYEQFF. CDR3 DNA: TGTGCCAGCTCACCAGAATTCGGACTAGCGGGAGTTTACGAGCAGTTCTTC. The rearrangement links TRBV18 to TRBJ2-1, with 13 bases identical to TRBD2. This CDR3 comprises 17 residues. Trimming cost V 2 bases and J 10 bases; bases outside gene matches: 11. Germline V gene data show CDR1 as KGHSH and CDR2 as LQKENI.

This rearrangement joins TRBV5-4 to TRBJ1-2; possible D gene TRBD1, 5 bases. The germline CDR1 and CDR2 sequences are SGHNT and YYREEE (reference sequence). The CDR3 spans 13 residues. The germline V and J ends were trimmed by 2 bases and 4 bases, with 9 bases remaining between them. The chain's CDR3 is CASSLGGTYGYTF. CDR3 in DNA: TGTGCCAGCAGCTTAGGAGGGACCTATGGCTACACCTTC.

This clone was seen more than once but under ten times. The CDR3 is CATGTLEETQYF. DNA for the CDR3: TGTGCCACCGGGACTTTAGAAGAGACCCAGTACTTC. The J gene is TRBJ2-5, the V gene TRBV10-3; TRBD2 might be the D (6 bases). This CDR3 is 12 amino acids long. The V gene's germline CDR1 is ENHRY and CDR2 SYGVKD. Trimming cost V 10 bases and J 3 bases, with 12 bases left between them.

The chain is built from TRBV30 and TRBJ1-5; D possibly corresponds to TRBD1 (6 bases). Trimming removed 1 base at V and 4 bases at J, with 11 bases between. The CDR3 sequence is 14 residues long. Per the germline V gene, CDR1 is GTSNPN and CDR2 is SVGIG (reference sequence). As DNA, the CDR3 is TGTGCCTGGAGTGGGGGGACACTGAATCAGCCCCAGCATTTT. Its protein is CAWSGGTLNQPQHF. The entire variable domain, with the rest obtained from reference TRBV30 and TRBJ1-5, is as follows: SQTIHQWPATLVQPVGSPLSLECTVEGTSNPNLYWYRQAAGRGLQLLFYSVGIGQISSEVPQNLSASRPQDRQFILSSKKLLLSDSGFYLCAWSGGTLNQPQHFGDGTRLSIL.

This chain connects TRBV5-1 to TRBJ2-1, with 10 bases that match TRBD1. V was pared by 1 base and J by 6 bases, with 4 bases of the junction left unmatched. Germline V gene sequence: CDR1 SGHRS, CDR2 YFSETQ. The CDR3 length is 15 residues. The CDR3 coding sequence is TGCGCCAGCAGCTTGCTTGGGGACAGGGGCAATGAGCAGTTCTTC. The encoded protein is CASSLLGDRGNEQFF.

This clone was observed once. This chain links TRBV11-2 with TRBJ2-5, with 9 bases identical to TRBD1. Unmatched junction bases numbered 7, after V lost 5 bases and J lost 3 bases. The CDR3 loop spans 15 amino acids. CDR1 is SGHAT, CDR2 FQNNGV, per germline. DNA for the CDR3: TGTGCCAGCAGCGTACAGGGGGCGTATGAAGAGACCCAGTACTTC. Its translation: CASSVQGAYEETQYF.

This clone was counted only a few times. The rearrangement uses TRBV5-1 and TRBJ1-2, with D uncertain. V dropped 4 bases and J dropped 1 base, with 5 bases sitting between them. The length of the CDR3 is 12 residues. The germline V gene has CDR1 SGHRS and CDR2 YFSETQ. The CDR3 DNA reads as TGCGCCAGCAGCGGGGTTAACTATGGCTACACCTTC. Encoded protein: CASSGVNYGYTF.

This clone was detected many times. The chain employs TRBV27 and TRBJ1-4; a possible D gene is TRBD1 (5 bases). CDR3 length: 14 amino acids. V lost 6 bases and J 4 bases, leaving 12 bases between the germline ends. Germline V gene lookup returns CDR1 MNHEY and CDR2 SMNVEV (reference sequence). This CDR3 reads CASRVRGYNEKLFF. The CDR3 nucleotides read TGTGCCAGCAGGGTGAGGGGCTATAATGAAAAACTGTTTTTT.

The chain employs TRBV29-1 and TRBJ2-3; 12 bases match TRBD2. V dropped 6 bases and J dropped 10; count of bases not matched to a gene: 14. Germline V gene data show CDR1 as SQVTM and CDR2 as ANQGSEA. The CDR3 is 15 amino acids. CDR3 protein: CSVARGLAGLIPQYF. In DNA, the CDR3 is TGCAGCGTCGCCCGGGGACTAGCGGGCCTCATCCCGCAGTATTTT.

The CDR3 loop is CASLGDAGLDTQYF. The DNA for the CDR3 is TGTGCCAGCCTAGGGGACGCGGGATTGGATACGCAGTATTTT. V usage is TRBV18 and J usage is TRBJ2-3, with D perhaps matching TRBD2 (6 bases). Between the trimmed V and J ends, which lost 8 bases and 6 bases, there was a span of 18 bases. Germline assignment: CDR1 KGHSH and CDR2 LQKENI. The CDR3 is 14 amino acids.